This is a list of T cell receptor beta chains from one sample in a study of blood T cell repertoires in COVID-19. Here immunoSEQ multiplex PCR was the method, and the copy in TCRdb shows in-frame clones only, minus some. The table lists some 120,000 clones, more than 75% of them singletons. The sequenced sample consisted of peripheral blood. Receptors originate from a woman aged 45 to 65 who had recovered from COVID-19. The CDR3 runs from the conserved cysteine through the conserved F or W. The D gene is left open where the match is weak. Part of the rows lack a size; the others show once, few, many or a class for expanded clones.

abundance: NA; d_gene: NA; j_gene: TRBJ2-3; v_gene: TRBV7-8; CDR3aa: CASSATQGRGAYTQYF; CDR3nt: TGTGCCAGCAGCGCCACCCAGGGGAGGGGGGCATATACGCAGTATTTT
abundance: NA; d_gene: NA; j_gene: TRBJ1-2; v_gene: TRBV5-1; CDR3aa: CASSLAGGRYGYTF; CDR3nt: TGCGCCAGCAGCTTGGCCGGGGGGCGCTATGGCTACACCTTC
abundance: NA; d_gene: TRBD1; j_gene: TRBJ1-1; v_gene: TRBV5-4; CDR3aa: CASRPQGALDTEAFF; CDR3nt: TGTGCCAGCCGTCCACAGGGGGCCCTTGACACTGAAGCTTTCTTT
abundance: NA; d_gene: TRBD1; j_gene: TRBJ1-1; v_gene: TRBV5-6; CDR3aa: CASSLQGGSTEAFF; CDR3nt: TGTGCCAGCAGCTTACAGGGGGGGAGTACTGAAGCTTTCTTT
abundance: NA; d_gene: TRBD2; j_gene: TRBJ2-1; v_gene: TRBV15; CDR3aa: CATSRALAGNEQFF; CDR3nt: TGTGCCACCAGCAGAGCGCTAGCGGGGAATGAGCAGTTCTTC
abundance: NA; d_gene: NA; j_gene: TRBJ1-2; v_gene: TRBV7-9; CDR3aa: CASSLAQVSNYGYTF; CDR3nt: TGTGCCAGCAGCTTAGCACAGGTTTCTAACTATGGCTACACCTTC
abundance: once; d_gene: TRBD1; j_gene: TRBJ2-3; v_gene: TRBV3-1/TRBV3-2; CDR3aa: CASSPSYQGQGKGDTQYF; CDR3nt: TGTGCCAGCAGCCCCTCGTACCAGGGACAGGGGAAAGGAGATACGCAGTATTTT
abundance: NA; d_gene: TRBD1; j_gene: TRBJ1-2; v_gene: TRBV6-4; CDR3aa: CASSDFRGDYGYTF; CDR3nt: TGTGCCAGCAGTGACTTCAGGGGGGACTATGGCTACACCTTC
abundance: NA; d_gene: NA; j_gene: TRBJ2-3; v_gene: TRBV5-1; CDR3aa: CASSSITGKDTQYF; CDR3nt: TGCGCCAGCAGCTCCATTACAGGGAAAGATACGCAGTATTTT
abundance: NA; d_gene: NA; j_gene: TRBJ1-1; v_gene: TRBV20-1; CDR3aa: CSASENTEAFF; CDR3nt: TGCAGTGCTTCAGAGAACACTGAAGCTTTCTTT
abundance: NA; d_gene: NA; j_gene: TRBJ1-2; v_gene: TRBV7-2; CDR3aa: CASSLGAGIINYGYTF; CDR3nt: TGTGCCAGCAGCTTAGGGGCGGGAATAATTAACTATGGCTACACCTTC
abundance: few; d_gene: NA; j_gene: TRBJ2-7; v_gene: TRBV5-1; CDR3aa: CASSYIDRPYEQYF; CDR3nt: TGCGCCAGCAGCTACATCGACAGGCCCTACGAGCAGTACTTC
abundance: NA; d_gene: NA; j_gene: TRBJ2-7; v_gene: TRBV3-1/TRBV3-2; CDR3aa: CASSPPTGEQYF; CDR3nt: TGTGCCAGCAGCCCACCCACGGGTGAGCAGTACTTC
abundance: NA; d_gene: NA; j_gene: TRBJ1-2; v_gene: TRBV30; CDR3aa: CAWSVSQNYGYTF; CDR3nt: TGTGCCTGGAGTGTCTCTCAGAACTATGGCTACACCTTC
abundance: NA; d_gene: TRBD1; j_gene: TRBJ2-3; v_gene: TRBV10-1; CDR3aa: CASPRGPDTDTQYF; CDR3nt: TGCGCCAGCCCCAGGGGGCCCGACACAGATACGCAGTATTTT
abundance: NA; d_gene: TRBD1; j_gene: TRBJ1-2; v_gene: TRBV2; CDR3aa: CASSSDRGYGYTF; CDR3nt: TGTGCCAGCAGTTCCGACAGGGGCTATGGCTACACCTTC
abundance: NA; d_gene: TRBD1; j_gene: TRBJ1-1; v_gene: TRBV5-1; CDR3aa: CASSLEGGGWTEAFF; CDR3nt: TGCGCCAGCAGCTTGGAAGGGGGCGGGTGGACTGAAGCTTTCTTT
abundance: NA; d_gene: TRBD2; j_gene: TRBJ2-1; v_gene: TRBV9; CDR3aa: CASSVEASGRPEQFF; CDR3nt: TGTGCCAGCAGCGTAGAGGCTAGCGGGAGGCCTGAGCAGTTCTTC
abundance: NA; d_gene: NA; j_gene: TRBJ1-5; v_gene: TRBV21-1; CDR3aa: CASSKDSIERDQPQHF; CDR3nt: TGTGCCAGCAGCAAAGACTCCATAGAGAGGGATCAGCCCCAGCATTTT
abundance: NA; d_gene: NA; j_gene: TRBJ2-3; v_gene: TRBV5-1; CDR3aa: CASSLPEVPGTQYF; CDR3nt: TGCGCCAGCAGCTTGCCCGAGGTACCCGGTACGCAGTATTTT
abundance: NA; d_gene: NA; j_gene: TRBJ1-4; v_gene: TRBV9; CDR3aa: CASSVVGDNEKLFF; CDR3nt: TGTGCCAGCAGCGTAGTAGGAGATAATGAAAAACTGTTTTTT
abundance: NA; d_gene: TRBD2; j_gene: TRBJ2-7; v_gene: TRBV5-6; CDR3aa: CASSLTSGSYEQYF; CDR3nt: TGTGCCAGCAGCTTAACTAGCGGGAGTTACGAGCAGTACTTC
abundance: NA; d_gene: TRBD1; j_gene: TRBJ1-1; v_gene: TRBV18; CDR3aa: CASSPVQGAGTEAFF; CDR3nt: TGTGCCAGCTCACCAGTACAGGGGGCAGGCACTGAAGCTTTCTTT